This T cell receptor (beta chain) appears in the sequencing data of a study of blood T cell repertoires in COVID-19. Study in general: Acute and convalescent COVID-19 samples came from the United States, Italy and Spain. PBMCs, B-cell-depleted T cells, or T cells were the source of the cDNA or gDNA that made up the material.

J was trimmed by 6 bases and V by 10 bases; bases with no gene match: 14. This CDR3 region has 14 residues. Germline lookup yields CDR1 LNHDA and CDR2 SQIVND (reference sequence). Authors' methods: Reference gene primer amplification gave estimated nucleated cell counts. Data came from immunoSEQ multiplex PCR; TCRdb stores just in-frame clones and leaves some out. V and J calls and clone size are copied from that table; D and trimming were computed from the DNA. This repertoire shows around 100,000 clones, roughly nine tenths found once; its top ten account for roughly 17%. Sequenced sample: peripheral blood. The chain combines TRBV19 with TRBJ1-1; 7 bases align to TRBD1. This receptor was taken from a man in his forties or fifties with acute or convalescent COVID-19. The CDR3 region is CATKTGPGIAEAFF. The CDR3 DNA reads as TGTGCCACTAAGACAGGGCCCGGAATCGCTGAAGCTTTCTTT.